The present T cell receptor beta chain was sequenced within a study of blood T cell repertoires in COVID-19. In the study overall: Material from acute and convalescent COVID-19 was sourced from the United States, Italy and Spain. T cells, B-cell-depleted T cells, or PBMCs provided the cDNA or gDNA that served as material.

This CDR3 comprises 15 residues. V gave up 1 base and J gave up 0 bases, with 7 bases separating them. CDR1 is LNHDA and CDR2 is SQIVND in the germline V gene (reference sequence). Authors' methods: Nucleated cell counts were estimated from reference gene primer amplification. The assay was immunoSEQ multiplex PCR, and TCRdb's table has in-frame clones only and misses some. V and J calls and clone size are copied from that table; D and trimming were computed from the DNA. This repertoire shows about 180,000 clones, roughly nine tenths found once; its top ten account for 1.5% to 2%. This clone was counted between two and nine times.

The sequence derives from a man younger than 35 who had recovered from COVID-19. The chain has TRBV19 and TRBJ2-1; D might be TRBD1 (6 bases). The sequenced sample consisted of peripheral blood. The CDR3 coding sequence is TGTGCCAGTAGTATAGTACAGGGCTCCTACAATGAGCAGTTCTTC. It specifies CASSIVQGSYNEQFF.